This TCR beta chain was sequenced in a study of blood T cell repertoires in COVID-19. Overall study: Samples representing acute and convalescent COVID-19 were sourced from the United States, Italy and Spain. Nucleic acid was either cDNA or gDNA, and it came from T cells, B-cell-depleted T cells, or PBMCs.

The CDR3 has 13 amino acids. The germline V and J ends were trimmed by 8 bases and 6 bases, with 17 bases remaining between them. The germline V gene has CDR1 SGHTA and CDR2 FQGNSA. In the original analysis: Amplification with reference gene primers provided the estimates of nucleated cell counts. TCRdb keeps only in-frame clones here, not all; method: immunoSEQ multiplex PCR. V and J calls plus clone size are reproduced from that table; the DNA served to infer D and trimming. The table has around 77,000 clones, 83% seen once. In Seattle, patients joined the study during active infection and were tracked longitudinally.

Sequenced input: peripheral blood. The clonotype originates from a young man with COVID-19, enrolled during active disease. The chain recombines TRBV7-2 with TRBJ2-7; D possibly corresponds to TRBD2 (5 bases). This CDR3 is CASGPRLTGEQYF. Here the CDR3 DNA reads TGTGCCAGCGGTCCCAGACTAACGGGCGAGCAGTACTTC.